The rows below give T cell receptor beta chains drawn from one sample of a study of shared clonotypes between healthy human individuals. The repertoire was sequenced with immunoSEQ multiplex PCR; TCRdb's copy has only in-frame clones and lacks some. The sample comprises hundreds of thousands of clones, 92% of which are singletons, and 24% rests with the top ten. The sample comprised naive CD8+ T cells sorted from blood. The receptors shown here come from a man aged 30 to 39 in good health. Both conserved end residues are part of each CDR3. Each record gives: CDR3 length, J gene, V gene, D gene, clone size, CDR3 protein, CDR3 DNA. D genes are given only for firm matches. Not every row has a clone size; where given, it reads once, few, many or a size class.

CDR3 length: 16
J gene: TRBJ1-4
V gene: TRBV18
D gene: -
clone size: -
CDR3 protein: CASSPPEGPTNEKLFF
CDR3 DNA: TGTGCCAGCTCACCGCCGGAGGGTCCAACTAATGAAAAACTGTTTTTT

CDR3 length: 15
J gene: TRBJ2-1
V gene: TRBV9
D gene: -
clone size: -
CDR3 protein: CASSVEGVSPNEQFF
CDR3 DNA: TGTGCCAGCAGCGTAGAAGGGGTTTCCCCCAATGAGCAGTTCTTC

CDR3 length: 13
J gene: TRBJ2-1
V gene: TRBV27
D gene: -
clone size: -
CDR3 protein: CASRPLDNNEQFF
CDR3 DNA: TGTGCCAGCAGACCTTTGGATAACAATGAGCAGTTCTTC

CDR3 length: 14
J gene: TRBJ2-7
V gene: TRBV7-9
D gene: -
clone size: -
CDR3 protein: CASSRDGRTAEQYF
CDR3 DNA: TGTGCCAGCAGCAGAGACGGCCGGACGGCCGAGCAGTACTTC

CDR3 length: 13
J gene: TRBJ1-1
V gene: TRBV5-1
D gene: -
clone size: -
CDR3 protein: CASSLRGNTEAFF
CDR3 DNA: TGCGCCAGCAGCTTGAGGGGGAACACTGAAGCTTTCTTT

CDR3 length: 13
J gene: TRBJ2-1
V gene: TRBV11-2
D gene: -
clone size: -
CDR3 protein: CAWGPSSYNEQFF
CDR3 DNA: TGTGCCTGGGGACCGAGCTCCTACAATGAGCAGTTCTTC

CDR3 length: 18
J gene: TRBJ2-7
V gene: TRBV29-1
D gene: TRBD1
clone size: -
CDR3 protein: CSVGDSFEGRRMSYEQYF
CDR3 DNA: TGCAGCGTTGGGGACAGCTTCGAGGGTAGACGCATGTCCTACGAGCAGTACTTC

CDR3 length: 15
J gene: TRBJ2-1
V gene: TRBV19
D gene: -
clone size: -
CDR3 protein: CASTLTVSSYNEQFF
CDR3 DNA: TGTGCCAGTACCCTGACAGTGAGCTCCTACAATGAGCAGTTCTTC

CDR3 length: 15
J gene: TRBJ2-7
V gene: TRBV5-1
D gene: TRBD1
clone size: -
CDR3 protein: CASSDSGQGDYEQYF
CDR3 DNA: TGCGCCAGCAGCGATTCAGGACAGGGAGACTACGAGCAGTACTTC

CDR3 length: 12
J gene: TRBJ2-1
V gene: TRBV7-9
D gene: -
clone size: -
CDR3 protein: CASSPGGREQFF
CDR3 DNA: TGTGCCAGCAGCCCCGGAGGCCGGGAGCAGTTCTTC

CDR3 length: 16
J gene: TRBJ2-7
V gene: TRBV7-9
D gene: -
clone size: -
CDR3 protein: CASSSPRGQGGGEQYF
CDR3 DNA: TGTGCCAGCAGCTCCCCTCGGGGGCAGGGGGGCGGAGAGCAGTACTTC

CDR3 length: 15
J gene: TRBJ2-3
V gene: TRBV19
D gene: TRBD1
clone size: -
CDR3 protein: CASSIGQGETDTQYF
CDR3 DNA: TGTGCCAGTAGTATCGGACAGGGGGAGACAGATACGCAGTATTTT

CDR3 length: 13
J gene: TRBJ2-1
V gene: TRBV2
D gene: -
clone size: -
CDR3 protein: CASISRGNNEQFF
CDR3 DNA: TGTGCCAGCATCTCTCGGGGGAACAATGAGCAGTTCTTC

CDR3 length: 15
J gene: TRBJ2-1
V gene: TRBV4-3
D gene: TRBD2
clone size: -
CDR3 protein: CASSLREGIYNEQFF
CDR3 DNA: TGCGCCAGCAGCCTCAGGGAGGGGATCTACAATGAGCAGTTCTTC

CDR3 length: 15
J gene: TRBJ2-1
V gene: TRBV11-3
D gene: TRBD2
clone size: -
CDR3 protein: CASSPRTSGRNEQFF
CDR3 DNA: TGTGCCAGCAGCCCCCGGACTAGCGGGAGGAATGAGCAGTTCTTC

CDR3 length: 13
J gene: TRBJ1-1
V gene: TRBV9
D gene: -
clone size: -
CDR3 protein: CASSVAEVTEAFF
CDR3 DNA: TGTGCCAGCAGCGTAGCAGAGGTCACTGAAGCTTTCTTT

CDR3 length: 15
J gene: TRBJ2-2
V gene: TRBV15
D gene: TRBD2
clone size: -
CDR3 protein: CATSSQSGSAGELFF
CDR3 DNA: TGTGCCACCAGCTCTCAGAGCGGGAGCGCCGGGGAGCTGTTTTTT

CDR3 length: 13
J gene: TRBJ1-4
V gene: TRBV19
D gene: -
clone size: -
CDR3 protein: CASSIGFREKLFF
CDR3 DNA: TGTGCCAGTAGTATAGGGTTTCGTGAAAAACTGTTTTTT

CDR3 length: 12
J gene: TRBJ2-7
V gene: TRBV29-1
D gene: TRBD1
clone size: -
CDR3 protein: CSVWDSDYEQYF
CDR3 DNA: TGCAGCGTCTGGGACAGCGACTACGAGCAGTACTTC

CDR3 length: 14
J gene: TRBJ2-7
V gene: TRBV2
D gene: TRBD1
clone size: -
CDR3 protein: CASKSDRGGHEQYF
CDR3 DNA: TGTGCCAGCAAATCCGACAGGGGTGGCCACGAGCAGTACTTC

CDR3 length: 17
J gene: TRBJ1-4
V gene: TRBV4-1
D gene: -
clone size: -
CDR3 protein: CASSGDRKMSTNEKLFF
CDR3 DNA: TGCGCCAGCAGCGGAGACAGGAAAATGTCAACTAATGAAAAACTGTTTTTT

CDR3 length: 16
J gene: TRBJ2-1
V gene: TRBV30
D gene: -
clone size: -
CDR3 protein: CAWSATAPIIVGEQFF
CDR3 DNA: TGTGCCTGGAGTGCGACGGCCCCCATAATAGTTGGAGAGCAGTTCTTC

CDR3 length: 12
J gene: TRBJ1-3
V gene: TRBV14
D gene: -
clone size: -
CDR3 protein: CASRAGENTIYF
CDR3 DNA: TGTGCCAGCAGAGCGGGGGAAAACACCATATATTTT

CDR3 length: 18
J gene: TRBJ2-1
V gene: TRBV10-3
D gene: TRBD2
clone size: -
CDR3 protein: CAISVSGRAERSYNEQFF
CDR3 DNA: TGTGCCATCAGTGTTAGCGGGAGGGCCGAAAGGTCCTACAATGAGCAGTTCTTC

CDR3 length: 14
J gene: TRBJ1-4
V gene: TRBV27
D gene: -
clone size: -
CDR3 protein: CASSFSATNEKLFF
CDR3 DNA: TGTGCCAGCAGTTTCAGTGCAACTAATGAAAAACTGTTTTTT

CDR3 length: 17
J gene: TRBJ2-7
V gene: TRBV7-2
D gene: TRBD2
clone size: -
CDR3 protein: CASSLESGLAGGDEQYF
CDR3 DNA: TGTGCCAGCAGCTTAGAATCGGGACTAGCGGGAGGGGACGAGCAGTACTTC

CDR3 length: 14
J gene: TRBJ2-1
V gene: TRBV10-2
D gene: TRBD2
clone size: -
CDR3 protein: CASALAGRYNEQFF
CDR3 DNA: TGCGCCAGCGCCCTAGCCGGGAGGTACAATGAGCAGTTCTTC

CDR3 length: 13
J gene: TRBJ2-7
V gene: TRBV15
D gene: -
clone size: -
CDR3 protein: CATSRGFGYEQYF
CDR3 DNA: TGTGCCACCAGCAGAGGGTTTGGCTACGAGCAGTACTTC

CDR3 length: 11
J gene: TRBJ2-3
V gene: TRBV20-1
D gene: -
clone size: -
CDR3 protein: CSGSPANTQYF
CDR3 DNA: TGCAGTGGATCCCCCGCAAATACGCAGTATTTT

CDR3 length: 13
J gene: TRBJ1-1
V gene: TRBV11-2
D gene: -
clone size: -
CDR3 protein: CASSLRGNTEAFF
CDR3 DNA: TGTGCCAGCAGCTTGCGGGGGAACACTGAAGCTTTCTTT

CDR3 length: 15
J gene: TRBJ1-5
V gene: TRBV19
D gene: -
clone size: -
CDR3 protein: CASSTRPGPQQPQHF
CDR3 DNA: TGTGCCAGTAGTACCCGCCCGGGGCCGCAGCAGCCCCAGCATTTT

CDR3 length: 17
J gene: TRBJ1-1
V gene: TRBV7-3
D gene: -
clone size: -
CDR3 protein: CASPTMGPDRGCTEAFF
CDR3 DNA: TGTGCCAGCCCGACCATGGGCCCGGACCGGGGTTGCACTGAAGCTTTCTTT

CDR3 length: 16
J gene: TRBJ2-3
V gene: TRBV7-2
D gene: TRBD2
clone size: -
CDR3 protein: CASSLSGRAFADTQYF
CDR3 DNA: TGTGCCAGCAGCCTTAGCGGGAGGGCCTTCGCAGATACGCAGTATTTT

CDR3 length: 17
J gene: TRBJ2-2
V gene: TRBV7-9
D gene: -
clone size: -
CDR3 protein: CASSLLFPGENTGELFF
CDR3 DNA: TGTGCCAGCAGCTTGTTGTTTCCAGGAGAGAACACCGGGGAGCTGTTTTTT

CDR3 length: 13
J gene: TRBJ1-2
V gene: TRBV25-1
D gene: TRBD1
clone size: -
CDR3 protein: CASSAGTGRGYTF
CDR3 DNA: TGTGCCAGCAGTGCTGGGACAGGGAGAGGCTACACCTTC

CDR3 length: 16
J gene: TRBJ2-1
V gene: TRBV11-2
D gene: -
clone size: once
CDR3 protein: CASTLAKLGAYNEQFF
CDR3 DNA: TGTGCCAGCACCTTGGCCAAACTTGGGGCCTACAATGAGCAGTTCTTC

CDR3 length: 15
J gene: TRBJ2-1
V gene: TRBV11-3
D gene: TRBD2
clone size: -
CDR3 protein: CASSLLAGAGNEQFF
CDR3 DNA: TGTGCCAGCAGCCTTTTAGCGGGAGCGGGAAATGAGCAGTTCTTC

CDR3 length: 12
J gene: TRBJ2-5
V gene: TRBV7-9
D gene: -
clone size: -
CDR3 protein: CAVHQGQETQYF
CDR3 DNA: TGTGCTGTCCATCAGGGCCAAGAGACCCAGTACTTC

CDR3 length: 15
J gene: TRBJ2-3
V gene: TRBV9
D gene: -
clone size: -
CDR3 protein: CASSVVAANTDTQYF
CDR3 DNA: TGTGCCAGCAGCGTAGTGGCGGCGAACACAGATACGCAGTATTTT

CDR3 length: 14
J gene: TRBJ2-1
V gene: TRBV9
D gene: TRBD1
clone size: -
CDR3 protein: CASSVVAGGHEQFF
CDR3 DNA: TGTGCCAGCAGCGTAGTGGCAGGGGGCCATGAGCAGTTCTTC

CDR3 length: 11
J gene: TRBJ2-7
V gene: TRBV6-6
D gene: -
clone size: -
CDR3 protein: CASRALGEQYF
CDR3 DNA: TGTGCCAGCAGGGCACTCGGCGAGCAGTACTTC

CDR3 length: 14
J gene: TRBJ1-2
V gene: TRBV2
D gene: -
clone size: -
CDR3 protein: CASSEGGPNYGYTF
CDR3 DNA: TGTGCCAGCAGTGAAGGCGGACCTAACTATGGCTACACCTTC

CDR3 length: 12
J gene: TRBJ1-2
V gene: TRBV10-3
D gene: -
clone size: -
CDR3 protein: CAISVPANGYTF
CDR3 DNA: TGTGCCATCAGTGTCCCGGCGAACGGCTACACCTTC

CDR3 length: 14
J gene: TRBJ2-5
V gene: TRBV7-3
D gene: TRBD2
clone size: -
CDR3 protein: CASSASGSEETQYF
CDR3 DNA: TGTGCCAGCAGCGCTAGCGGGAGTGAAGAGACCCAGTACTTC

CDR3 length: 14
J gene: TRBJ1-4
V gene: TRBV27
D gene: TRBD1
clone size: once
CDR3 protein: CASSLNHRGEKLFF
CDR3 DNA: TGTGCCAGCAGTTTAAATCACAGGGGGGAAAAACTGTTTTTT

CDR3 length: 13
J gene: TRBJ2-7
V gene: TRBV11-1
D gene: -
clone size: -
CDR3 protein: CASSEGQTYEQYF
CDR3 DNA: TGTGCCAGCAGCGAAGGACAGACCTACGAGCAGTACTTC

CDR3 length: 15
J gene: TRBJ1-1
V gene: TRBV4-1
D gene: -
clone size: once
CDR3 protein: CASSHPSTGNTEAFF
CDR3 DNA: TGCGCCAGCAGCCATCCCTCGACAGGGAACACTGAAGCTTTCTTT

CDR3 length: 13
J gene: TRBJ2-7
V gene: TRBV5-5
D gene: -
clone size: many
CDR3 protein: CASSRSWGYEQYF
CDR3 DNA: TGTGCCAGCAGCCGATCTTGGGGATACGAGCAGTACTTC

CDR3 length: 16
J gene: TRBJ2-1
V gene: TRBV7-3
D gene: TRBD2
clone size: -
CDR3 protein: CASSLLSGSSYNEQFF
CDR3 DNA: TGTGCCAGCAGCCTCCTCAGCGGGAGCTCCTACAATGAGCAGTTCTTC

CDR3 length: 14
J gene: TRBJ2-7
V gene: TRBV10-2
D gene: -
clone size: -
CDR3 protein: CASSEVRSSYEQYF
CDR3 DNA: TGCGCCAGCAGTGAGGTCAGGAGCTCCTACGAGCAGTACTTC

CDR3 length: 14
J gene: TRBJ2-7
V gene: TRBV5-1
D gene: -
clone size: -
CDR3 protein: CASSFYSGTYEQYF
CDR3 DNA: TGCGCCAGCAGCTTTTACAGTGGGACCTACGAGCAGTACTTC

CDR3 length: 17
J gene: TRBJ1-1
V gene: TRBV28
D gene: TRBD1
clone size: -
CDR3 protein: CASRSNILRTGNTEAFF
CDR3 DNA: TGTGCCAGCAGATCTAACATACTCCGGACAGGGAACACTGAAGCTTTCTTT

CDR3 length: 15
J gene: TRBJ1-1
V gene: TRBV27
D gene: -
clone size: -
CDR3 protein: CASSPIQGMNTEAFF
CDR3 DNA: TGTGCCAGCAGTCCCATTCAGGGTATGAACACTGAAGCTTTCTTT